These 32 T cell receptor beta chains were all obtained from the same sample, sequenced in a study of shared clonotypes between healthy human individuals. Measured with immunoSEQ multiplex PCR; TCRdb has only the in-frame clones, and not every one. The table lists 2,500,000 or so clones, 85% to 95% of them singletons. Material for sequencing was naive CD4+ T cells sorted from blood. This sample's subset: CD45RA+ positively selected. These receptors originate from a man between 18 and 29 years old in good health.

The rearrangement links TRBV25-1 to TRBJ2-7; D unresolved. The V and J ends lost 5 bases and 2 bases respectively, with 10 bases between them. This CDR3 region has 13 residues. CDR1 and CDR2 from the germline V gene are MGHDK and SYGVNS. CDR3: CASSTPITYEQYF. Written as DNA, the CDR3 is TGTGCCAGCAGTACACCGATAACCTACGAGCAGTACTTC.

A remark on this clone: Other nucleotide sequences from this sample produce the same CDR3. The chain couples TRBV19 to TRBJ2-3; 12 nucleotides align to TRBD2. Trimming removed 5 bases from V and 2 bases from J; junction bases left unmatched: 2. CDR3 length equals 15 residues. CDR1 is LNHDA, CDR2 SQIVND, per germline (reference sequence). The CDR3 DNA reads as TGTGCCAGTAGTCGGACTAGCGGGATCACAGATACGCAGTATTTT. It translates to CASSRTSGITDTQYF.

This clone has just a few counts. The same CDR3 arises from other DNA sequences in this sample as well. V and J are TRBV30 and TRBJ1-1; the D is unclear. The CDR3 contains 13 residues. Germline assignment: CDR1 GTSNPN and CDR2 SVGIG (reference sequence). V was clipped by 1 base and J by 1 base, with 7 bases between them. In DNA, the CDR3 is TGTGCCTGGAGTGCGGACTCGAACACTGAAGCTTTCTTT. Translation: CAWSADSNTEAFF.

The chain has TRBV5-4 and TRBJ2-2; no clear D gene. Per the germline V gene, CDR1 is SGHNT and CDR2 is YYREEE (reference sequence). The V and J ends lost 0 bases and 8 bases respectively, with 8 bases between them. This CDR3 comprises 13 residues. The CDR3 DNA follows: TGTGCCAGCAGCTTGGACCCGATAGGGGAGCTGTTTTTT. It translates to CASSLDPIGELFF.

This chain joins TRBV11-2 and TRBJ1-1, with 9 bases fitting TRBD1. The CDR3 is 17 residues long. Germline CDR1 and CDR2: SGHAT and FQNNGV. V lost 1 base and J lost 6; bases outside the gene matches: 12. The CDR3 loop is CASSLGRALDRGPEAFF. CDR3 sequence (DNA): TGTGCCAGCAGCTTAGGACGAGCCCTGGACAGGGGCCCTGAAGCTTTCTTT.

The rearrangement joins TRBV6-1 to TRBJ2-7, with D unresolved. This CDR3 has 14 residues. Germline CDR1 and CDR2: MNHNS and SASEGT. The V and J ends lost 4 bases and 6 bases respectively, with 16 bases between them. In nucleotides, the CDR3 is TGTGCCAGCAGTGGGTCCCTACCCCCGCTCGAGCAGTACTTC. It encodes CASSGSLPPLEQYF.

This rearrangement joins TRBV5-5 to TRBJ2-4; D is possibly TRBD2 (5 bases). The V gene lost 4 bases and the J gene lost 7 bases, with 12 bases spanning the gap. Germline-derived CDR1 and CDR2 are SGHKS and YYEKEE (reference sequence). The CDR3 consists of 13 residues. The CDR3 coding sequence is TGTGCCAGCAGCCCGGACCGCGGGAACATTCAGTACTTC. Amino acids: CASSPDRGNIQYF.

With regard to this clone: Other DNA sequences of this sample code for an identical CDR3. This sequence joins TRBV5-1 and TRBJ2-7; 8 nucleotides line up with TRBD2. J was trimmed by 4 bases and V by 1 base; bases with no gene match: 4. The CDR3 is 14 amino acids. The germline gives CDR1 SGHRS, CDR2 YFSETQ. The CDR3 region is CASSLTSGRYEQYF. The CDR3 DNA sequence: TGCGCCAGCAGCTTGACTAGCGGACGGTACGAGCAGTACTTC.

The CDR3 DNA reads TGTGCCAGCAGGTCACAGGGGCCCAATTCACCCCTCCACTTT. Translated, it gives CASRSQGPNSPLHF. The rearrangement joins TRBV9 to TRBJ1-6; 7 nucleotides align to TRBD1. The CDR3 consists of 14 residues. Per the germline V gene, CDR1 is SGDLS and CDR2 is YYNGEE. The V segment lost 5 bases and the J segment 7 bases; nucleotides outside the gene matches: 6.

This chain uses TRBV18 with TRBJ1-1; maybe TRBD1 (6 bases). Germline CDR1 KGHSH, CDR2 LQKENI. CDR3 length: 14 amino acids. The V gene lost 6 bases and the J gene lost 2 bases, with 13 bases spanning the gap. The CDR3 loop is CASSEGGLNTEAFF. The CDR3 region has the DNA TGTGCCAGCTCGGAGGGGGGGCTCAACACTGAAGCTTTCTTT.

The chain couples TRBV7-2 to TRBJ2-5; 7 nucleotides align to TRBD1. Germline V gene data show CDR1 as SGHTA and CDR2 as FQGNSA. The V gene end was trimmed by 4 bases and the J gene end by 1 base; junction bases not matched to a gene: 3. CDR3 length: 14 amino acids. The CDR3 sequence is CASSSGQPQETQYF. The CDR3 bases are TGTGCCAGCAGCTCGGGACAGCCCCAAGAGACCCAGTACTTC.

Written as DNA, the CDR3 is TGCGCCAGCAGCTTTTGGACAGACTCCTACGAGCAGTACTTC. Its translation is CASSFWTDSYEQYF. This chain links TRBV5-1 with TRBJ2-7; possibly TRBD1 for D (6 bases). From germline, CDR1 is SGHRS and CDR2 YFSETQ. Trimming removed 2 bases from V and 0 bases from J, with 9 bases in between. The CDR3 totals 14 residues.

This clone was detected a few times. The genes are TRBV7-6 and TRBJ1-1; 8 bases fit TRBD1. Germline-derived CDR1 and CDR2 are SGHVS and FNYEAQ. CDR3 length equals 15 residues. The V segment lost 5 bases and the J segment 1 base; nucleotides outside the gene matches: 6. DNA of the CDR3: TGTGCCAGCAGCGGGTGGACAGGGAAGAACACTGAAGCTTTCTTT. This gives the protein CASSGWTGKNTEAFF.

The V call is TRBV30, the J call TRBJ1-3; weak D call: TRBD1 (6 bases). The CDR3 totals 14 residues. V was pared by 0 bases and J by 3 bases, with 9 bases between. Germline-derived CDR1 and CDR2 are GTSNPN and SVGIG (reference sequence). The CDR3 bases are TGTGCCTGGAGTGTACAAGGGGGTGGAAACACCATATATTTT. Translated: CAWSVQGGGNTIYF. Supplemented by reference TRBV30 and TRBJ1-3, the full variable domain reads SQTIHQWPATLVQPVGSPLSLECTVEGTSNPNLYWYRQAAGRGLQLLFYSVGIGQISSEVPQNLSASRPQDRQFILSSKKLLLSDSGFYLCAWSVQGGGNTIYFGEGSWLTVV.

The CDR3 sequence: CASSSLGTTTYNEQFF. The CDR3 region has the DNA TGTGCCAGTAGTTCGCTCGGGACAACAACCTACAATGAGCAGTTCTTC. This chain connects TRBV19 to TRBJ2-1, with D perhaps matching TRBD1 (6 bases). CDR3 length: 16 amino acids. V lost 5 bases, J lost 2 bases, and 16 bases lay in between. Germline CDR1 is LNHDA and CDR2 is SQIVND (reference sequence).

The V gene is TRBV19, the J gene TRBJ1-2; D not certain. Germline V gene sequence: CDR1 LNHDA, CDR2 SQIVND (reference sequence). The CDR3 extends over 15 amino acids. The V end was cut by 3 bases, the J end by 3 bases, with 14 bases between. CDR3 sequence: CASSMRATGDYGYTF. CDR3 nucleotide sequence: TGTGCCAGTAGTATGCGGGCCACGGGTGACTATGGCTACACCTTC.

Here the CDR3 DNA reads TGTGCCAGCAAGGGACAGAACTATGGCTACACCTTC. Its translation is CASKGQNYGYTF. The rearrangement uses TRBV28 and TRBJ1-2; 7 bases are shared with TRBD1. The V gene's germline CDR1 is MDHEN and CDR2 SYDVKM. The ends lost 7 bases at V and 2 bases at J; junction bases unmatched: 1. The CDR3 is made up of 12 amino acids.

A remark on this clone: Other DNA sequences in the same sample also yield this CDR3. The chain is built from TRBV20-1 and TRBJ2-1; D may be TRBD1 (5 bases). The germline V and J ends were trimmed by 6 bases and 6 bases, with 6 bases remaining between them. The CDR3 has 10 amino acids. From germline, CDR1 is DFQATT and CDR2 SNEGSKA (reference sequence). The CDR3 is CSAQGNEQFF. The CDR3 bases are TGCAGTGCCCAGGGCAATGAGCAGTTCTTC.

On this clone: At the DNA level, this CDR3 is encoded by other sequences in the same sample as well. The chain couples TRBV5-1 to TRBJ1-1, with D unclear. The CDR3 spans 13 residues. The V end lost 4 bases, the J end lost 2 bases, and 9 bases lay between the germline ends. The germline V gene encodes CDR1 SGHRS and CDR2 YFSETQ. CDR3 DNA sequence: TGCGCCAGCAGCGTTGACGGTAACACTGAAGCTTTCTTT. This sequence encodes CASSVDGNTEAFF.

This clone was counted a single time. J is TRBJ1-1 and V is TRBV7-9; the D is unclear. The CDR3 is 17 amino acids. V was trimmed by 2 bases and J by 1 base, leaving 17 bases between them. Looked up from germline, CDR1 is SEHNR and CDR2 is FQNEAQ (reference sequence). The CDR3 protein is CASSLTPSTDANTEAFF. CDR3 sequence (DNA): TGTGCCAGCAGCTTAACCCCAAGTACAGACGCGAACACTGAAGCTTTCTTT.

V usage is TRBV7-2 and J usage is TRBJ2-7; D tentatively reads TRBD1 or TRBD2 (6 bases each). The CDR3 runs to 15 residues. V was clipped by 2 bases and J by 5 bases, with 16 bases between them. The V gene's germline CDR1 is SGHTA and CDR2 FQGNSA. The CDR3 coding sequence is TGTGCCAGCAGCTTATTATCGCGGAGGGGGGACGAGCAGTACTTC. It yields the protein CASSLLSRRGDEQYF.

This clone was picked up one time. The same CDR3 is also encoded by other DNA sequences in this sample. The V call is TRBV5-4, the J call TRBJ1-1, with D possibly matching TRBD1 (5 bases). This CDR3 comprises 14 residues. Germline V gene sequence: CDR1 SGHNT, CDR2 YYREEE (reference sequence). V was trimmed by 0 bases and J by 2 bases, leaving 8 bases between them. Here the CDR3 reads CASSLGGGNTEAFF. The DNA for the CDR3 is TGTGCCAGCAGCTTGGGGGGGGGAAACACTGAAGCTTTCTTT.

Regarding this clone: Other nucleotide sequences from this sample produce the same CDR3. J is TRBJ1-2 and V is TRBV18; D gene uncertain. The CDR3 runs 14 residues. Between the trimmed V and J ends, which lost 0 bases and 0 bases, there was a span of 5 bases. Germline V CDR1 and CDR2: KGHSH, LQKENI. The CDR3 loop is CASSPPAANYGYTF. The CDR3 nucleotides read TGTGCCAGCTCACCACCCGCAGCTAACTATGGCTACACCTTC. The variable domain in full, completed from reference TRBV18 and TRBJ1-2, reads NAGVMQNPRHLVRRRGQEARLRCSPMKGHSHVYWYRQLPEEGLKFMVYLQKENIIDESGMPKERFSAEFPKEGPSILRIQQVVRGDSAAYFCASSPPAANYGYTFGSGTRLTVV.

The J gene is TRBJ2-3, the V gene TRBV18, with D tentatively TRBD2 (6 bases). Between the trimmed V and J ends, which lost 3 bases and 6 bases, there was a span of 10 bases. This CDR3 region has 13 residues. Germline V lookup: CDR1 KGHSH, CDR2 LQKENI. The CDR3 sequence: CASSPAGSDTQYF. The CDR3 coding sequence is TGTGCCAGCTCACCCGCGGGATCTGATACGCAGTATTTT.

The gene calls are TRBV7-9 and TRBJ2-2; D not resolved. CDR1 and CDR2 (germline): SEHNR, FQNEAQ (reference sequence). Between the trimmed V and J ends, which lost 7 bases and 2 bases, there was a span of 5 bases. CDR3 size: 12 residues. In DNA form, the CDR3 reads TGTGCCAGCAACCCAAACACCGGGGAGCTGTTTTTT. Protein sequence: CASNPNTGELFF.

The chain employs TRBV30 and TRBJ1-6, with 8 bases identical to TRBD1. The CDR3 runs 18 residues. The trim removed 5 bases at V and 2 bases at J, leaving 14 bases unmatched. Per the germline V gene, CDR1 is GTSNPN and CDR2 is SVGIG (reference sequence). Here the CDR3 DNA reads TGTGCCTGGTCCGTCCGGGACAGGTTCAGGGCCTATAATTCACCCCTCCACTTT. It specifies CAWSVRDRFRAYNSPLHF.

The CDR3 sequence: CASSFSGKGADTQYF. The CDR3 DNA reads TGCGCCAGCAGCTTTAGCGGGAAAGGAGCAGATACGCAGTATTTT. J is TRBJ2-3 and V is TRBV5-1, with 8 bases aligning to TRBD2. Per germline, CDR1 SGHRS and CDR2 YFSETQ. V shed 2 bases, J shed 4 bases, and the junction held 6 bases outside the gene matches. This CDR3 is built from 15 residues. Drawing the rest from reference TRBV5-1 and TRBJ2-3, the complete variable domain is KAGVTQTPRYLIKTRGQQVTLSCSPISGHRSVSWYQQTPGQGLQFLFEYFSETQRNKGNFPGRFSGRQFSNSRSEMNVSTLELGDSALYLCASSFSGKGADTQYFGPGTRLTVL.

The rearrangement joins TRBV5-6 to TRBJ2-4, with TRBD1 as a possible D gene (5 bases). V lost 7 bases, J lost 0 bases, and 11 bases lay in between. CDR3 length: 14 residues. Germline loops: CDR1 SGHDT, CDR2 YYEEEE. The CDR3 reads CASAPRVAKNIQYF. The CDR3 nucleotides are TGTGCCAGCGCCCCCAGGGTAGCCAAAAACATTCAGTACTTC.

This chain's CDR3 is CADSLLQNTEAFF. CDR3 in DNA: TGTGCCGACTCATTACTCCAGAACACTGAAGCTTTCTTT. This chain joins TRBV6-1 and TRBJ1-1; no clear D gene. V was pared by 11 bases and J by 1 base, with 14 bases between. CDR3 length equals 13 residues. The germline gives CDR1 MNHNS, CDR2 SASEGT.

The rearrangement uses TRBV6-6 and TRBJ2-2; 7 bases align to TRBD1. CDR1 and CDR2 from the germline V gene are MNHNY and SVGAGI (reference sequence). V was pared by 5 bases and J by 4 bases, with 7 bases of the junction left unmatched. The CDR3 spans 15 residues. The CDR3 nucleotides are TGTGCCAGCAGTATGGGACAGACAAGCACCGGGGAGCTGTTTTTT. Amino acids: CASSMGQTSTGELFF.

The rearrangement joins TRBV28 to TRBJ1-4; 9 bases line up with TRBD1. J gave up 4 bases and V 5 bases, and 5 bases lay outside the gene matches. Germline V gene lookup returns CDR1 MDHEN and CDR2 SYDVKM. CDR3 length: 15 amino acids. The CDR3 spells CASSRRQGVNEKLFF. The CDR3 DNA follows: TGTGCCAGCAGTCGCCGACAGGGGGTTAATGAAAAACTGTTTTTT.

Points on this clone: This specimen includes other DNA sequences encoding the same CDR3. J is TRBJ1-5 and V is TRBV6-1, with 8 nucleotides matching TRBD1. Germline V gives CDR1 MNHNS, CDR2 SASEGT. Trimming cost V 5 bases and J 7 bases; bases outside gene matches: 7. The CDR3 runs 14 residues. The CDR3 region is CASSPGGAGQPQHF. CDR3 DNA sequence: TGTGCCAGCAGTCCAGGGGGCGCGGGGCAGCCCCAGCATTTT.